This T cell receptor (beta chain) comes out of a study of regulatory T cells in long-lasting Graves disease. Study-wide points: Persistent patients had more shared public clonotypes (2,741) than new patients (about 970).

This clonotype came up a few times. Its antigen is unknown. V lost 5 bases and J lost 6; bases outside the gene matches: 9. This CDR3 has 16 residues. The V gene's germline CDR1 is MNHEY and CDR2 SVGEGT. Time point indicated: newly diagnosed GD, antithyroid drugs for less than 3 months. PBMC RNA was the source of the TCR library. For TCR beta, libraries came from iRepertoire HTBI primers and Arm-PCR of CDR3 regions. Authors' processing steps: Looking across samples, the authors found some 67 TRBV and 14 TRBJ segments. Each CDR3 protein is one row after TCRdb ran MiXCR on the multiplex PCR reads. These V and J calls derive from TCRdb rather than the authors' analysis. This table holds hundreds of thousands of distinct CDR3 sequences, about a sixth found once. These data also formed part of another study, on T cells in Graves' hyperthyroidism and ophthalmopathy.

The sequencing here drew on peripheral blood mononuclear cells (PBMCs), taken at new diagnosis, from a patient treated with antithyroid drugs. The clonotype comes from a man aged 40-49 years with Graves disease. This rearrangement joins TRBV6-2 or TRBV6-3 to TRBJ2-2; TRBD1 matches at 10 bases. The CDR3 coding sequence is TGTGCCAGCAGTCCCCGACAGGGGGCAGGGGCCGGGGAGCTGTTTTTT. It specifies CASSPRQGAGAGELFF.